The sample holds one count of the clone carrying this T cell receptor (beta chain). The antigen remains unidentified. The source of the sample is a study of long-term antiretroviral therapy in people with HIV. Study-level points and caveats: Controls showed broader CDR3 length ranges than did the HIV repertoires.

The immunoSEQ assay was v3.0, run at survey level. Clones were sequenced by immunoSEQ multiplex PCR, and TCRdb holds only the in-frame ones, with some missing. The sample lists some 21,000 clones, 70% to 80% occurring once. This CDR3 is built from 15 residues. Germline V CDR1 and CDR2: MNHNS, SASEGT. The V and J ends lost 3 bases and 0 bases respectively, with 11 bases between them. United States facilities provided treatment to all participants with HIV. Every sample had roughly 0.9-10 million cryopreserved PBMC in it before DNA extraction. The sample in question was unsorted PBMCs, obtained less than 1.8 years before starting antiretroviral therapy. The sequence was collected from a woman aged 40 to 50 with HIV. V is TRBV6-1 and J is TRBJ1-1; D is unclear. Written as DNA, the CDR3 is TGTGCCAGCAGTGACTTGGGCAGAATGAACACTGAAGCTTTCTTT. Amino acids: CASSDLGRMNTEAFF.